Below are 22 T cell receptor beta chains sequenced from a single sample in a study of beta chain features in type 1 diabetes listed by TCRdb under 2018. The library came from the immunoSEQ multiplex PCR assay. The High Capacity cDNA Reverse Transcription Kit was used to reverse transcribe all of the isolated RNA, meaning that expressed TCRB transcripts were what got sequenced. The table was pulled from immuneACCESS by TCRdb, which kept in-frame rearrangements only. Such tables lose some clones; where checked, under half of the loss comes from unresolved V genes, and the rest has no known cause. The table for this sample lists around 500,000 clones; roughly an eighth of them were counted only once. 0.04% to 0.05% of the sample is in the top ten clones. The material sequenced was naive CD4+ T cells from blood. The intended sense of this specimen's cell subset or site label: true naive CD4+ T cells. These receptors were taken from a woman aged 18 to 35 in good health.

This clone showed up just a few times. The chain links TRBV7-2 to TRBJ2-7, with TRBD1 identical over 7 bases. V lost 3 bases and J lost 4; bases outside the gene matches: 6. Germline V gene data show CDR1 as SGHTA and CDR2 as FQGNSA. The CDR3 covers 14 residues. CDR3 bases: TGTGCCAGCAGCTTCAGAGGGGGCGGATACGAGCAGTACTTC. Amino acids: CASSFRGGGYEQYF.

Ten or more counts support this clone. The rearrangement uses TRBV9 and TRBJ2-6; no clear D. This CDR3 region has 15 residues. Germline V gene sequence: CDR1 SGDLS, CDR2 YYNGEE. The ends were cut back, 1 base at V and 0 bases at J, with 5 bases in the middle. The chain's CDR3 is CASSVTPSGANVLTF. The CDR3 DNA follows: TGTGCCAGCAGCGTAACCCCCTCTGGGGCCAACGTCCTGACTTTC.

The DNA of the CDR3 is TGTGCCAGCAGTTTAGGCGGGGGGGCTTTAGCCAAAAACATTCAGTACTTC. It yields the protein CASSLGGGALAKNIQYF. The V gene is TRBV28, the J gene TRBJ2-4; 9 bases are shared with TRBD2. The V segment lost 2 bases and the J segment 0 bases; nucleotides outside the gene matches: 5. The CDR3 has 17 residues. The germline CDR1 and CDR2 sequences are MDHEN and SYDVKM. The full variable domain, its missing parts supplied by reference TRBV28 and TRBJ2-4, is DVKVTQSSRYLVKRTGEKVFLECVQDMDHENMFWYRQDPGLGLRLIYFSYDVKMKEKGDIPEGYSVSREKKERFSLILESASTNQTSMYLCASSLGGGALAKNIQYFGAGTRLSVL.

This chain links TRBV18 with TRBJ2-3; D is uncertain. The V end was cut by 1 base, the J end by 0 bases, with 11 bases between. The CDR3 totals 16 residues. The germline CDR1 and CDR2 sequences are KGHSH and LQKENI. This chain's CDR3 is CASSPLGGISTDTQYF. As DNA, the CDR3 is TGTGCCAGCTCACCACTTGGTGGAATAAGCACAGATACGCAGTATTTT. Supplemented by reference TRBV18 and TRBJ2-3, the full variable domain reads NAGVMQNPRHLVRRRGQEARLRCSPMKGHSHVYWYRQLPEEGLKFMVYLQKENIIDESGMPKERFSAEFPKEGPSILRIQQVVRGDSAAYFCASSPLGGISTDTQYFGPGTRLTVL.

J is TRBJ2-3 and V is TRBV7-9; TRBD1 matches 8 bases. With 6 bases clipped from V and 5 bases from J, the junction kept 10 bases outside the gene matches. CDR1 is SEHNR, CDR2 FQNEAQ, per germline (reference sequence). CDR3 length: 15 residues. CDR3 residues: CASRDLGRGQDTQYF. The CDR3 nucleotides read TGTGCCAGCAGGGATTTGGGCAGGGGGCAAGATACGCAGTATTTT.

This clone has just a few counts. This sequence joins TRBV7-3 and TRBJ2-3; 11 bases line up with TRBD2. Germline V lookup: CDR1 SGHTA, CDR2 FQGTGA. The CDR3 is made up of 17 amino acids. The ends lost 0 bases at V and 2 bases at J; junction bases unmatched: 4. CDR3 in amino acids: CASSLTGLAGPTDTQYF. In nucleotides, the CDR3 is TGTGCCAGCAGCTTAACTGGACTAGCGGGCCCCACAGATACGCAGTATTTT.

V and J are TRBV11-2 and TRBJ2-7; TRBD2 aligns across 11 bases. The trim removed 1 base at V and 3 bases at J, leaving 8 bases unmatched. Germline assignment: CDR1 SGHAT and CDR2 FQNNGV. The CDR3 loop spans 17 amino acids. CDR3 loop: CASSLVSSGRRNYEQYF. CDR3 DNA: TGTGCCAGCAGCTTAGTATCTAGCGGGAGGAGGAACTACGAGCAGTACTTC.

This clone has only a few counts. This chain joins TRBV7-3 and TRBJ2-3; D is possibly TRBD2 (5 bases). There are 16 residues in the CDR3. Germline V CDR1 and CDR2: SGHTA, FQGTGA. V was clipped by 0 bases and J by 4 bases, with 14 bases between them. This CDR3 reads CASSLTTGFRADTQYF. CDR3 DNA: TGTGCCAGCAGCTTAACCACGGGATTTAGGGCAGATACGCAGTATTTT.

This clone occurred a few times. The gene calls are TRBV5-1 and TRBJ1-6, with 10 bases lining up with TRBD1. Germline values: CDR1 SGHRS, CDR2 YFSETQ. The CDR3 spans 15 residues. V was pared by 4 bases and J by 7 bases, with 5 bases of the junction left unmatched. CDR3 nucleotides: TGCGCCAGCAGCGTGAGGGGACAGGGGAATTCACCCCTCCACTTT. It specifies CASSVRGQGNSPLHF.

The chain uses TRBV7-3 and TRBJ2-7; possibly TRBD2 for D (6 bases). Between the trimmed V and J ends, which lost 1 base and 6 bases, there was a span of 10 bases. Germline assignment: CDR1 SGHTA and CDR2 FQGTGA. The CDR3 loop spans 13 amino acids. CDR3 DNA: TGTGCCAGCAGCTTAAGCGGGGTTAGCGAGCAGTACGTC. It yields the protein CASSLSGVSEQYV.

The rearrangement joins TRBV6-1 to TRBJ2-7; D is unclear. There are 11 residues in the CDR3. Looked up from germline, CDR1 is MNHNS and CDR2 is SASEGT. The V end lost 4 bases, the J end lost 4 bases, and 5 bases lay between the germline ends. The CDR3 bases are TGTGCCAGCAGTGGGGGTTACGAGCAGTACGTC. It encodes CASSGGYEQYV.

This clone has just a few counts. The V and J genes are TRBV29-1 and TRBJ2-3, with TRBD2 matching over 8 bases. Looked up from germline, CDR1 is SQVTM and CDR2 is ANQGSEA. This CDR3 spans 15 amino acids. Trimming at V came to 7 bases and at J to 0 bases, leaving 9 bases not matched to a gene. DNA for the CDR3: TGCAGCGCCCAAAGGGCTAGCGGGAGCACAGATACGCAGTATTTT. Residues: CSAQRASGSTDTQYF.

Turning to this clone: Other DNA sequences from this sample encode an identical CDR3 as well. This rearrangement joins TRBV4-1 to TRBJ2-3, with D unclear. The CDR3 covers 12 residues. Germline CDR1 and CDR2: MGHRA and YSYEKL. Deletions cut 3 bases from V and 2 bases from J, with 3 bases between. DNA of the CDR3: TGCGCCAGCAGCCAGGTCACAGATACGCAGTATTTT. Its translation: CASSQVTDTQYF.

This clone showed up just a few times. V usage is TRBV10-3 and J usage is TRBJ1-4; 7 bases agree with TRBD1. Unmatched junction bases numbered 4, after V lost 4 bases and J lost 2 bases. Germline-derived CDR1 and CDR2 are ENHRY and SYGVKD. The CDR3 is 15 amino acids. The CDR3 sequence: CAISVTGTTNEKLFF. The CDR3, as DNA: TGTGCCATCAGTGTGACAGGGACGACTAATGAAAAACTGTTTTTT.

Only a few counts were recorded for this clone. Other DNA sequences in this sample translate to the same CDR3. The V and J genes are TRBV20-1 and TRBJ2-5; D gene uncertain. The CDR3 totals 10 residues. V lost 2 bases to trimming and J lost 4 bases, with 2 bases between them. Germline V gene data show CDR1 as DFQATT and CDR2 as SNEGSKA (reference sequence). The CDR3 region has the DNA TGCAGTGCTAGATCAGAGACCCAGTACTTC. It specifies CSARSETQYF.

The V call is TRBV5-6, the J call TRBJ1-2; D is undetermined. V was pared by 1 base and J by 8 bases, with 9 bases between. This CDR3 has 12 residues. The germline CDR1 and CDR2 sequences are SGHDT and YYEEEE. CDR3 bases: TGTGCCAGCAGCTTGTACGGACCAGGCTACACCTTC. Encoded protein: CASSLYGPGYTF.

This clone showed up just a few times. The chain uses TRBV9 and TRBJ2-3; TRBD2 might be the D (6 bases). The CDR3 covers 13 residues. V was trimmed by 3 bases and J by 4 bases, leaving 9 bases between them. CDR1 and CDR2 from the germline V gene are SGDLS and YYNGEE. Written as DNA, the CDR3 is TGTGCCAGCAGCGAGCGGGCAGCAGATACGCAGTATTTT. As protein: CASSERAADTQYF.

The rearrangement joins TRBV30 to TRBJ1-1; D is unclear. This CDR3 is built from 13 residues. CDR1 GTSNPN and CDR2 SVGIG come from the germline V gene (reference sequence). Trimming removed 4 bases at V and 2 bases at J, with 11 bases between. The CDR3 is CAWTAGINTEAFF. In nucleotides, the CDR3 is TGTGCCTGGACCGCGGGAATCAACACTGAAGCTTTCTTT.

CDR3 protein: CATSRFRTISNEQFF. The CDR3 DNA is TGTGCCACCAGCAGATTCAGGACTATTTCCAATGAGCAGTTCTTC. This chain joins TRBV15 and TRBJ2-1, with D perhaps matching TRBD2 (6 bases). This CDR3 region has 15 residues. CDR1 LNHNV and CDR2 YYDKDF come from the germline V gene (reference sequence). The germline V and J ends were trimmed by 2 bases and 6 bases, with 14 bases remaining between them.

This clone was picked up a small number of times. This rearrangement joins TRBV18 to TRBJ2-1; D call uncertain. V was cut by 4 bases and J by 0 bases, with 10 bases left in between. Germline assignment: CDR1 KGHSH and CDR2 LQKENI. The length of the CDR3 is 15 residues. The CDR3 region is CASSRQRNSYNEQFF. CDR3 bases: TGTGCCAGCTCACGGCAGAGGAACTCCTACAATGAGCAGTTCTTC.

This clone was counted a few times. Additional DNA sequences in this sample encode the identical CDR3. The V and J genes are TRBV7-2 and TRBJ2-1, with D uncertain. This CDR3 comprises 12 residues. V dropped 1 base and J dropped 5 bases, with 3 bases sitting between them. Germline loops: CDR1 SGHTA, CDR2 FQGNSA. The CDR3 is CASSLDDNEQFF. The CDR3 DNA reads TGTGCCAGCAGCTTAGACGACAATGAGCAGTTCTTC.

There are a few counts of this clone. This rearrangement joins TRBV4-1 to TRBJ2-4; D is undetermined. V was cut by 4 bases and J by 0 bases, with 19 bases left in between. Germline assignment: CDR1 MGHRA and CDR2 YSYEKL. The CDR3 consists of 18 residues. Written as DNA, the CDR3 is TGCGCCAGCAGCCCCTCACGGGCGGAGAAGATAGCCAAAAACATTCAGTACTTC. Translating it yields CASSPSRAEKIAKNIQYF.